This TCR beta chain was found in a study of metastatic and nonmetastatic thyroid tumors. The overall study: A comparison of repertoires was made across blood and tumor or nodule tissue from malignant and benign thyroid patients. Study outcomes and limitations: For both blood and tumor, malignant thyroid tumors reportedly showed significantly higher TCR beta diversity than benign nodules did.

Notes on this clone: Its target is unknown.

Thyroid surgery was preceded by no treatment in any patient. In the authors' methods: To classify distant metastasis in papillary thyroid cancer, a model was built from CDR3 differences across clinicopathological groups. TCRdb ran MiXCR on the PCR reads. None of the V and J calls come from the authors' own analysis; TCRdb made them. The sample yields some 16,000 clones, 20% to 30% seen once. Trimming cost V 5 bases and J 1 base, with 17 bases left between them. CDR3 size: 15 residues. Germline V CDR1 and CDR2: DFQATT, SNEGSKA (reference sequence). The clonotype was recovered from a male donor with papillary thyroid cancer or a benign thyroid nodule (not recorded which). Some clones in this sample may be carry-over from other donors' samples. The source material was tumor tissue. V usage is TRBV20-1 and J usage is TRBJ1-1; tentative D call: TRBD1 (5 bases). The CDR3 coding sequence is TGCAGTGCTCAGGGCGGCTTCACGGCGAACACTGAAGCTTTCTTT. Translation gives CSAQGGFTANTEAFF.